This T cell receptor (beta chain) was recorded in a study of blood T cell repertoires in COVID-19. Study as a whole: Both acute and convalescent COVID-19 samples were obtained from the United States, Italy and Spain. PBMCs, B-cell-depleted T cells, or T cells were the source of the cDNA or gDNA that made up the material.

A Seattle source enrolled patients during active infection and followed them longitudinally. CDR1 and CDR2 from the germline V gene are MRHNA and SNTAGT. The CDR3 length is 16 residues. The V and J ends lost 3 bases and 5 bases respectively, with 20 bases between them. In the source study's methods: The assay estimated nucleated cells by amplifying reference gene primers. Using immunoSEQ multiplex PCR, the repertoire was profiled, and TCRdb retains in-frame clones only, with some absent. V and J calls and clone size are given by that table; D and trimming were obtained from the DNA. The repertoire has around 100,000 clones, roughly nine tenths of them found once; the top ten carry approximately 5.4%.

This sequence originates from a man aged 55 to 70 with COVID-19, enrolled during active disease. The chain has TRBV6-4 and TRBJ2-7; D perhaps matches TRBD2 (6 bases). What was sequenced was peripheral blood. CDR3 coding DNA: TGTGCCAGCAGTGATCAGTCAGCGGAGGGCCGCCACGAGCAGTACTTC. Residues: CASSDQSAEGRHEQYF.